This T cell receptor (beta chain) comes out of a study of cytomegalovirus exposure and HLA in healthy donors. General study results and limits: The sole available immune exposure information was CMV serostatus.

With 60 Vbeta and 13 Jbeta primers, the PCR was carried out. Sequencing was performed with immunoSEQ multiplex PCR; in TCRdb, only in-frame clones are kept and a portion is missing. The sample lists about 160,000 clones, about four fifths occurring once. Comments on this clone: No antigen is known for it.

Per germline, CDR1 MDHEN and CDR2 SYDVKM. With V trimmed by 4 bases and J by 2 bases, 13 bases remained unmatched. This CDR3 spans 17 amino acids. The material sequenced was PBMCs. This TCR was sampled from a man aged 25 to 45 in good health and CMV-seronegative. The chain combines TRBV28 with TRBJ2-7; 8 bases map to TRBD2. The CDR3 nucleotides read TGTGCCAGCAGTTCAAGTTGGCTAGCGGGCGCCCCCTACGAGCAGTACTTC. Its translation: CASSSSWLAGAPYEQYF.